This T cell receptor beta chain was sequenced in a study of cytomegalovirus exposure and HLA in healthy donors. The PCR ran on 60 Vbeta and 13 Jbeta primers. Data came from immunoSEQ multiplex PCR; TCRdb stores just in-frame clones and leaves some out. The table has about 120,000 clones, 70% to 85% seen once. V was pared by 2 bases and J by 6 bases, with 12 bases between. CDR3 length equals 14 residues. Looked up from germline, CDR1 is SGDLS and CDR2 is YYNGEE. At collection, donors were nominally healthy, but unrecorded immune exposures were probable. With respect to this clone: The antigen remains undetermined.

Findings of the study overall: Available immune exposure information was restricted to CMV serostatus only. Among TCR beta chains, those listed as cytomegalovirus-associated numbered roughly 150. An observed cluster of highly shared sequence variants was recorded as a likely sequencing artifact.

The receptor was isolated from a woman aged 45-65 years in good health and CMV-seropositive. The chain uses TRBV9 and TRBJ2-1; weak D call: TRBD2 (6 bases). Specimen: PBMCs. CDR3: CASSVHLATNEQFF. The DNA of the CDR3 is TGTGCCAGCAGCGTTCACCTAGCGACCAATGAGCAGTTCTTC.